These 12 T cell receptor beta chains came from one sample sequenced in a study of response to subunit inactivated influenza vaccine. TCRdb re-analysed the RT-PCR reads in MiXCR, keeping a single row per CDR3 protein. The sample has about 520,000 distinct CDR3 sequences, about 25% seen once; the top ten hold 1.9%. Sequenced material: CD4+ T cells sorted from PBMCs, taken more than 4 days after vaccination. The receptors derive from a man aged 50 or older who received an inactivated influenza vaccine.

The chain has TRBV6-2 or TRBV6-3 and TRBJ2-7; maybe TRBD1 (6 bases). Per germline, CDR1 MNHEY and CDR2 SVGEGT. This CDR3 spans 14 amino acids. Deletions cut 6 bases from V and 5 bases from J, with 17 bases between. CDR3 protein: CASSQVWGLDEQYF. As DNA, the CDR3 is TGTGCCAGCAGCCAAGTGTGGGGGCTCGACGAGCAGTACTTC.

The chain links TRBV2 to TRBJ1-5, with a possible D match to TRBD1 (6 bases). The germline CDR1 and CDR2 sequences are SNHLY and FYNNEI. The CDR3 covers 13 residues. The V end lost 7 bases, the J end lost 5 bases, and 12 bases lay between the germline ends. CDR3: CASNREEDQPQHF. In DNA form, the CDR3 reads TGTGCCAGCAACAGGGAGGAAGATCAGCCCCAGCATTTT. Based on the CDR3 plus reference TRBV2 and TRBJ1-5, the full variable domain is EPEVTQTPSHQVTQMGQEVILRCVPISNHLYFYWYRQILGQKVEFLVSFYNNEISEKSEIFDDQFSVERPDGSNFTLKIRSTKLEDSAMYFCASNREEDQPQHFGDGTRLSIL.

This CDR3 reads CASSPASFAGNTIYF. CDR3 DNA: TGTGCCAGCAGCCCTGCATCTTTTGCTGGAAACACCATATATTTT. The J gene is TRBJ1-3, the V gene TRBV7-8; D is undetermined. This CDR3 has 15 amino acids. CDR1 is SGHVS, CDR2 FQNEAQ, per germline. V was cut by 5 bases and J by 2 bases, with 13 bases left in between.

This clonotype was detected only a few times. The gene calls are TRBV6-1 and TRBJ2-2; 11 nucleotides agree with TRBD2. Trimming removed 6 bases from V and 0 bases from J; junction bases left unmatched: 9. This CDR3 spans 18 amino acids. Germline V gene data show CDR1 as MNHNS and CDR2 as SASEGT. The CDR3 sequence is CASSLSTSGRPNTGELFF. The CDR3 nucleotides read TGTGCCAGCAGCCTCTCCACTAGCGGGAGACCGAACACCGGGGAGCTGTTTTTT.

This clonotype was recorded a few times. Because the CDR3's place on the DNA is in doubt, the DNA is left out and the CDR3 is given as listed by TCRdb. The genes are TRBV6-2 or TRBV6-3 and TRBJ1-1. CDR1 is MNHEY and CDR2 is SVGEGT in the germline V gene. Including both end residues, the CDR3 is 14 amino acids long. The CDR3 region is CASTSGRLNTEAFF.

This clonotype showed up just a few times. V and J are TRBV6-5 and TRBJ2-7, with D maybe TRBD2 (5 bases). Trimming cost V 0 bases and J 4 bases, with 22 bases left between them. The CDR3 sequence is 18 residues long. Per the germline V gene, CDR1 is MNHEY and CDR2 is SVGAGI. The chain's CDR3 is CASSYSSPSGVRQYEQYF. In nucleotides, the CDR3 is TGTGCCAGCAGTTACTCATCTCCCTCCGGGGTCCGTCAGTACGAGCAGTACTTC.

This clonotype has more than one count but fewer than ten. The V call is TRBV5-1, the J call TRBJ2-4; tentative D call: TRBD1 (6 bases). V shed 0 bases and J shed 0 bases, with 13 bases lying between them. The CDR3 sequence is 17 residues long. Germline V CDR1 and CDR2: SGHRS, YFSETQ. As DNA, the CDR3 is TGCGCCAGCAGCTTGGATGGGGGCGGGCTAGCCAAAAACATTCAGTACTTC. Protein product: CASSLDGGGLAKNIQYF.

This clonotype appeared a few times. The J gene is TRBJ2-7, the V gene TRBV7-2; 8 bases line up with TRBD2. CDR3 length: 14 residues. With V trimmed by 1 base and J by 7 bases, 6 bases remained unmatched. Germline CDR1 reads SGHTA; CDR2 reads FQGNSA. In DNA form, the CDR3 reads TGTGCCAGCAGCTTAGGGACTAGCTCTAAAGAGCAGTACTTC. It specifies CASSLGTSSKEQYF.

This clonotype was counted a few times. The chain links TRBV3-1 to TRBJ2-7; 14 bases align to TRBD2. The CDR3 runs to 16 residues. CDR1 is LGHDT and CDR2 is YNNKEL in the germline V gene (reference sequence). V was clipped by 5 bases and J by 6 bases; unmatched bases: 9. CDR3 DNA: TGTGCCAGCAGCGTCCGACTAGCGGGGGGGCCAGTCGAGCAGTACTTC. This gives the protein CASSVRLAGGPVEQYF.

V and J are TRBV4-1 and TRBJ1-1, with D unclear. V shed 4 bases and J shed 1 base, with 7 bases lying between them. This CDR3 contains 13 residues. The germline gives CDR1 MGHRA, CDR2 YSYEKL. CDR3 sequence (DNA): TGCGCCAGCAGCCTTAGACCGAACACTGAAGCTTTCTTT. This sequence encodes CASSLRPNTEAFF.

This clonotype was seen a handful of times. CDR3 protein: CASSNGGNTEAFF. DNA for the CDR3: TGTGCCAGCAGTAATGGGGGTAACACTGAAGCTTTCTTT. This chain connects TRBV12-3 or TRBV12-4 to TRBJ1-1, with a weak D call TRBD1 (5 bases). V lost 5 bases and J 2 bases, leaving 9 bases between the germline ends. The CDR3 loop spans 13 amino acids.

This clonotype occurred a few times. The chain joins TRBV7-7 to TRBJ2-5; 13 bases are a match to TRBD2. Germline V gives CDR1 SSHAT, CDR2 FNYEAQ (reference sequence). The CDR3 is 16 residues long. V shed 1 base, J shed 3 bases, and the junction held 2 bases outside the gene matches. This CDR3 is CASSLVGTSGKETQYF. In DNA form, the CDR3 reads TGTGCCAGCAGCTTAGTAGGGACTAGCGGGAAAGAGACCCAGTACTTC.